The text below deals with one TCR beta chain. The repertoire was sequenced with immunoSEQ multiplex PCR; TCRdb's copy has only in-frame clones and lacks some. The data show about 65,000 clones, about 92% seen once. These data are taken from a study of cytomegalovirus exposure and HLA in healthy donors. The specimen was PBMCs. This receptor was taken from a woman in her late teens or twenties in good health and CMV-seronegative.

The DNA of the CDR3 is TGTGCCAGCGGGTTAGCGGGGGGCGCAGATACGCAGTATTTT. Amino acids: CASGLAGGADTQYF. The V and J genes are TRBV27 and TRBJ2-3; 10 positions match TRBD2. The CDR3 is made up of 14 amino acids. The ends lost 8 bases at V and 4 bases at J; junction bases unmatched: 6. CDR1 MNHEY and CDR2 SMNVEV come from the germline V gene (reference sequence).